One and the same sample provided the 30 T cell receptor beta chains below, sequenced in a study of blood T cell repertoires in COVID-19. This table comes from immunoSEQ multiplex PCR, and its TCRdb copy is limited to in-frame clones, with some not included. Altogether a few hundred thousand clones are present, around 87% being singletons, with the ten largest covering 1% to 1.3%. The sequenced sample consisted of PBMCs or T cells enriched from blood (not recorded which). All receptors derive from a man aged 25 to 40 who had recovered from COVID-19.

V and J are TRBV18 and TRBJ2-1, with a possible D match to TRBD2 (5 bases). V was pared by 3 bases and J by 13 bases, with 13 bases between. CDR1 and CDR2 (germline): KGHSH, LQKENI. CDR3 length: 12 residues. The CDR3 sequence: CASSPQEEGQFF. The CDR3 nucleotides are TGTGCCAGCTCACCCCAGGAGGAAGGTCAGTTCTTC.

The chain couples TRBV9 to TRBJ2-7, with a weak D call TRBD2 (5 bases). The CDR3 is 14 amino acids. Germline-derived CDR1 and CDR2 are SGDLS and YYNGEE. Trimming removed 0 bases at V and 3 bases at J, with 10 bases between. CDR3 sequence: CASSVAQDFYEQYF. Written as DNA, the CDR3 is TGTGCCAGCAGCGTAGCTCAGGACTTCTACGAGCAGTACTTC.

The chain links TRBV13 to TRBJ2-7, with 9 bases lining up with TRBD1. Looked up from germline, CDR1 is PRHDT and CDR2 is FYEKMQ (reference sequence). The CDR3 has 15 amino acids. After removal of 0 bases from V and 2 bases from J, the junction contained 2 bases not matched to a gene. This CDR3 is CASSLGQGAAYEQYF. CDR3 DNA sequence: TGTGCCAGCAGCTTAGGACAGGGGGCCGCCTACGAGCAGTACTTC.

J is TRBJ1-1 and V is TRBV28; D call uncertain. The CDR3 totals 17 residues. The V end lost 5 bases, the J end lost 0 bases, and 19 bases lay between the germline ends. Looked up from germline, CDR1 is MDHEN and CDR2 is SYDVKM. This CDR3 reads CASSRPAGSNLNTEAFF. The DNA for the CDR3 is TGTGCCAGCAGTCGCCCGGCAGGTTCGAACTTGAACACTGAAGCTTTCTTT.

This chain connects TRBV3-1 (or the pseudogene TRBV3-2) to TRBJ2-5, with 11 bases that match TRBD2. V lost 0 bases to trimming and J lost 7 bases; unmatched junction nucleotides: 10. Per germline, CDR1 LGHDT and CDR2 YNNKEL (reference sequence). The CDR3 runs 17 residues. This CDR3 reads CASSQDYGTSGRGTQYF. The CDR3 DNA reads as TGTGCCAGCAGCCAAGATTATGGGACTAGCGGAAGAGGGACCCAGTACTTC.

V and J are TRBV7-9 and TRBJ2-7; 7 nucleotides agree with TRBD1. The J segment lost 2 bases and the V segment lost 2 bases, leaving 6 bases of the junction unmatched. Germline values: CDR1 SEHNR, CDR2 FQNEAQ (reference sequence). This CDR3 is 15 amino acids long. In DNA form, the CDR3 reads TGTGCCAGCAGCTTAAGAGGGGGCCAGACCTACGAGCAGTACTTC. Amino acid sequence: CASSLRGGQTYEQYF.

V gene TRBV18 combines with J gene TRBJ1-3; possibly TRBD1 for D (5 bases). Trimming removed 1 base from V and 0 bases from J, with 10 bases in between. Per germline, CDR1 KGHSH and CDR2 LQKENI. The CDR3 runs 16 residues. This chain's CDR3 is CASSPLQGGSGNTIYF. The CDR3 DNA sequence: TGTGCCAGCTCACCACTCCAGGGTGGCTCTGGAAACACCATATATTTT.

This rearrangement joins TRBV29-1 to TRBJ1-4, with D tentatively TRBD1 (6 bases). The CDR3 runs 12 residues. The germline V gene has CDR1 SQVTM and CDR2 ANQGSEA. V was shortened by 3 bases and J by 10 bases, with 12 bases between the two germline ends. The DNA for the CDR3 is TGCAGCGTTGAGGGGGCTATCGGAAAACTGTTTTTT. Protein sequence: CSVEGAIGKLFF. The complete variable domain, with remaining parts taken from reference TRBV29-1 and TRBJ1-4, reads SAVISQKPSRDICQRGTSLTIQCQVDSQVTMMFWYRQQPGQSLTLIATANQGSEATYESGFVIDKFPISRPNLTFSTLTVSNMSPEDSSIYLCSVEGAIGKLFFGSGTQLSVL.

This rearrangement joins TRBV19 to TRBJ1-2; D is undetermined. The V end was cut by 4 bases, the J end by 0 bases, with 12 bases between. The CDR3 extends over 15 amino acids. From germline, CDR1 is LNHDA and CDR2 SQIVND (reference sequence). In DNA, the CDR3 is TGTGCCAGTAGTACCCCCGGAGGCTCTAACTATGGCTACACCTTC. Its protein is CASSTPGGSNYGYTF. Based on the CDR3 plus reference TRBV19 and TRBJ1-2, the full variable domain is DGGITQSPKYLFRKEGQNVTLSCEQNLNHDAMYWYRQDPGQGLRLIYYSQIVNDFQKGDIAEGYSVSREKKESFPLTVTSAQKNPTAFYLCASSTPGGSNYGYTFGSGTRLTVV.

The chain employs TRBV13 and TRBJ2-3; 7 bases agree with TRBD2. The CDR3 covers 16 residues. Trimming at V came to 2 bases and at J to 1 base, leaving 6 bases not matched to a gene. Germline CDR1 and CDR2: PRHDT and FYEKMQ (reference sequence). The CDR3, as DNA: TGTGCCAGCAGCTTAACTAGCGTTACGGGCACAGATACGCAGTATTTT. Amino acids: CASSLTSVTGTDTQYF.

This sequence joins TRBV6-5 and TRBJ1-3; D is unclear. Germline assignment: CDR1 MNHEY and CDR2 SVGAGI. Trimming pared 2 bases from V and 0 bases from J, leaving 8 bases between. The CDR3 consists of 15 residues. The CDR3 sequence: CASSYRVNSGNTIYF. Written as DNA, the CDR3 is TGTGCCAGCAGTTACCGGGTGAACTCTGGAAACACCATATATTTT.

The V call is TRBV2, the J call TRBJ1-5; tentatively, D is TRBD1 (5 bases). The V end was cut by 6 bases, the J end by 3 bases, with 15 bases between. The length of the CDR3 is 15 residues. Germline V gives CDR1 SNHLY, CDR2 FYNNEI. Here the CDR3 reads CASSLQVYPNQPQHF. CDR3 in DNA: TGTGCCAGCAGCCTACAGGTTTACCCCAATCAGCCCCAGCATTTT.

The V and J genes are TRBV30 and TRBJ2-7; a possible D gene is TRBD1 (5 bases). The germline CDR1 and CDR2 sequences are GTSNPN and SVGIG (reference sequence). The CDR3 sequence is 17 residues long. Deletions cut 2 bases from V and 0 bases from J, with 20 bases between. The CDR3 spells CAWSFRFDSLSSYEQYF. The CDR3 nucleotides are TGTGCCTGGAGTTTTAGGTTCGACAGCCTCAGCTCCTACGAGCAGTACTTC.

This clone came up once. This chain uses TRBV28 with TRBJ1-1; 7 positions match TRBD1. J gave up 7 bases and V 6 bases, and 5 bases lay outside the gene matches. Germline V gene sequence: CDR1 MDHEN, CDR2 SYDVKM. The CDR3 totals 12 residues. The CDR3, as DNA: TGTGCCAGCAGATACCGGGACAGTGAAGCTTTCTTT. This codes for CASRYRDSEAFF.

A single count supports this clone. The V call is TRBV6-5, the J call TRBJ1-5; weak D call: TRBD1 (5 bases). The CDR3 is made up of 14 amino acids. Germline CDR1 reads MNHEY; CDR2 reads SVGAGI. Trimming removed 10 bases from V and 4 bases from J, with 17 bases in between. This chain's CDR3 is CAIFSGRGNQPQHF. In nucleotides, the CDR3 is TGTGCCATTTTCTCAGGTCGGGGGAATCAGCCCCAGCATTTT.

The gene calls are TRBV5-1 and TRBJ2-2, with D uncertain. Between the trimmed V and J ends, which lost 1 base and 2 bases, there was a span of 6 bases. This CDR3 region has 14 residues. Germline CDR1 is SGHRS and CDR2 is YFSETQ. In DNA form, the CDR3 reads TGCGCCAGCAGCTTGAGCCTAAACACCGGGGAGCTGTTTTTT. As protein: CASSLSLNTGELFF.

The rearrangement joins TRBV10-3 to TRBJ2-3, with TRBD2 matching over 9 bases. The CDR3 contains 17 residues. Trimming cost V 6 bases and J 0 bases; bases outside gene matches: 10. From germline, CDR1 is ENHRY and CDR2 SYGVKD. DNA for the CDR3: TGTGCCATCAGGCCTAGCGGGGTCGGTTTAAGCACAGATACGCAGTATTTT. Protein: CAIRPSGVGLSTDTQYF.

This clone was seen many times. J is TRBJ2-7 and V is TRBV3-1 (or the pseudogene TRBV3-2); possible D gene TRBD2, 5 bases. CDR1 LGHDT and CDR2 YNNKEL come from the germline V gene (reference sequence). This CDR3 has 14 amino acids. V lost 1 base to trimming and J lost 2 bases, with 9 bases between them. CDR3 protein: CASSQGLRAYEQYF. CDR3 sequence (DNA): TGTGCCAGCAGCCAAGGACTACGCGCCTACGAGCAGTACTTC.

The CDR3 protein is CASSVAGRGNTEAFF. Here the CDR3 DNA reads TGTGCCAGCAGTGTCGCGGGACGCGGGAACACTGAAGCTTTCTTT. The chain has TRBV6-2 or TRBV6-3 and TRBJ1-1; tentative D call: TRBD1 (5 bases). Trimming stripped 5 bases from V and 1 base from J, with 14 bases between. CDR1 and CDR2 from the germline V gene are MNHEY and SVGEGT. The CDR3 sequence is 15 residues long.

The chain has TRBV15 and TRBJ1-5; weak D call: TRBD1 (6 bases). CDR3 length: 15 amino acids. V was pared by 3 bases and J by 6 bases, with 15 bases between. The germline V gene encodes CDR1 LNHNV and CDR2 YYDKDF (reference sequence). CDR3: CATSSTGTLGQPQHF. In DNA, the CDR3 is TGTGCCACCAGCAGTACCGGGACACTGGGTCAGCCCCAGCATTTT.

Comments on this clone: The sample carries other DNA sequences with the same CDR3. The chain couples TRBV15 to TRBJ2-5; D may be TRBD1 (5 bases). V lost 0 bases and J lost 4, with 6 bases in between. Germline V gene data show CDR1 as LNHNV and CDR2 as YYDKDF (reference sequence). The CDR3 consists of 13 residues. The CDR3 coding sequence is TGTGCCACCAGCAGAGATAGGGGAGAGACCCAGTACTTC. Its translation is CATSRDRGETQYF.

This sequence joins TRBV28 and TRBJ2-2; D may be TRBD1 (5 bases). This CDR3 has 14 residues. Germline-derived CDR1 and CDR2 are MDHEN and SYDVKM. The V and J ends lost 7 bases and 2 bases respectively, with 11 bases between them. CDR3: CASIGQGNTGELFF. The CDR3 DNA is TGTGCCAGCATAGGCCAGGGAAACACCGGGGAGCTGTTTTTT.

The genes are TRBV5-1 and TRBJ2-1; the match to TRBD1 covers 8 bases. Germline trimming cut 0 bases from V and 0 bases from J; bases unmatched to any gene: 2. CDR1 is SGHRS, CDR2 YFSETQ, per germline. The CDR3 covers 16 residues. The CDR3 loop is CASSLEGTGSYNEQFF. In DNA form, the CDR3 reads TGCGCCAGCAGCTTGGAAGGGACAGGCTCCTACAATGAGCAGTTCTTC.

The chain uses TRBV7-3 and TRBJ2-5; 11 nucleotides line up with TRBD2. This CDR3 has 15 amino acids. Germline-derived CDR1 and CDR2 are SGHTA and FQGTGA. V dropped 6 bases and J dropped 5; count of bases not matched to a gene: 8. As DNA, the CDR3 is TGTGCCAGCAGGGCTAGCGGGAGGAAGTCGGAGACCCAGTACTTC. Translated: CASRASGRKSETQYF.

The sample holds many counts of this clone. This chain connects TRBV6-5 to TRBJ1-1; 9 positions match TRBD1. The CDR3 sequence is 13 residues long. Looked up from germline, CDR1 is MNHEY and CDR2 is SVGAGI. J was trimmed by 7 bases and V by 7 bases; bases with no gene match: 7. Here the CDR3 reads CASTTGGSNEAFF. The CDR3, as DNA: TGTGCCAGCACAACAGGGGGCTCTAATGAAGCTTTCTTT.

The J gene is TRBJ1-2, the V gene TRBV2; D is perhaps TRBD1 (5 bases). The V gene lost 3 bases and the J gene lost 7 bases, with 6 bases spanning the gap. Germline CDR1 reads SNHLY; CDR2 reads FYNNEI. The CDR3 has 11 amino acids. The CDR3 region has the DNA TGTGCCAGCAGTGACAGGGCTGGCTACACCTTC. Translating it yields CASSDRAGYTF. The complete variable domain, with remaining parts taken from reference TRBV2 and TRBJ1-2, reads EPEVTQTPSHQVTQMGQEVILRCVPISNHLYFYWYRQILGQKVEFLVSFYNNEISEKSEIFDDQFSVERPDGSNFTLKIRSTKLEDSAMYFCASSDRAGYTFGSGTRLTVV.

CDR3 sequence: CASSSGYNSPLHF. CDR3 nucleotide sequence: TGTGCCAGCAGTTCAGGGTACAATTCACCCCTCCACTTT. The chain links TRBV27 to TRBJ1-6; weak D call: TRBD1 (5 bases). The CDR3 runs to 13 residues. Trimming stripped 4 bases from V and 7 bases from J, with 8 bases between. Per the germline V gene, CDR1 is MNHEY and CDR2 is SMNVEV (reference sequence).

The genes are TRBV18 and TRBJ1-6; no clear D gene. Trimming cost V 0 bases and J 5 bases, with 11 bases left between them. The CDR3 sequence is 16 residues long. Germline assignment: CDR1 KGHSH and CDR2 LQKENI. This CDR3 reads CASSPPGTRDNSPLHF. CDR3 in DNA: TGTGCCAGCTCACCACCGGGCACTCGAGATAATTCACCCCTCCACTTT.

The genes are TRBV27 and TRBJ2-3; 13 bases agree with TRBD2. The CDR3 loop spans 14 amino acids. Germline V gene sequence: CDR1 MNHEY, CDR2 SMNVEV (reference sequence). Trimming removed 11 bases from V and 6 bases from J; junction bases left unmatched: 8. The chain's CDR3 is CASRTSGSGDTQYF. The CDR3 nucleotides read TGTGCCTCCAGGACTAGCGGGAGCGGGGATACGCAGTATTTT.

The chain combines TRBV10-3 with TRBJ1-1; the D is unclear. In germline, CDR1 is ENHRY, CDR2 SYGVKD. Trimming took off 0 bases at V and 1 base at J, with 6 bases between the two ends. The CDR3 length is 14 residues. The CDR3 nucleotides are TGTGCCATCAGTGAGTCCGGAGGGAACACTGAAGCTTTCTTT. Its translation is CAISESGGNTEAFF.